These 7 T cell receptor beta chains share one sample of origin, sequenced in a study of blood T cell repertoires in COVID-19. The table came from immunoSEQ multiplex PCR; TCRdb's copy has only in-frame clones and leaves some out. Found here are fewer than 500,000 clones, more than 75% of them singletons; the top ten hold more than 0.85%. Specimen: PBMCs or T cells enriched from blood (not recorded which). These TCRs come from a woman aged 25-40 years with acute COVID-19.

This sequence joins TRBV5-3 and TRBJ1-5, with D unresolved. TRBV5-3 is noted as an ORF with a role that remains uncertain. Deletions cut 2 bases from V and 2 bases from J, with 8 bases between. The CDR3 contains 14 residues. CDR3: CARSFPTGNQPQHF. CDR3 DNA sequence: TGTGCCAGAAGCTTCCCTACAGGCAATCAGCCCCAGCATTTT.

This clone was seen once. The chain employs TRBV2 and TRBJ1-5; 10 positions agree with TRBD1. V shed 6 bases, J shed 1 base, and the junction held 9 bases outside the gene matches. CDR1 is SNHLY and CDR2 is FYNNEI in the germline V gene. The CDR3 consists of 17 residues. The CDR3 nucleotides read TGTGCCAGCAGGCTTGACAGGGGGCCCCTGAGCAATCAGCCCCAGCATTTT. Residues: CASRLDRGPLSNQPQHF.

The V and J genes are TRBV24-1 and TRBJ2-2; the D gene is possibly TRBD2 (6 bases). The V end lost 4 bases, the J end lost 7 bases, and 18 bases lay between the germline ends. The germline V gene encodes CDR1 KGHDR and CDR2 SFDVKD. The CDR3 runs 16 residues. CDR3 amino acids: CATSEGLVGIDGELFF. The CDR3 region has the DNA TGTGCCACCAGTGAGGGACTCGTGGGGATTGACGGGGAGCTGTTTTTT.

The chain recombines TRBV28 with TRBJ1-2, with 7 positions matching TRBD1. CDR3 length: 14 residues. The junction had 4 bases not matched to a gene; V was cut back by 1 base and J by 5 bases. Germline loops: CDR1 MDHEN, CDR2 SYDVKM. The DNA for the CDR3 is TGTGCCAGCAGTTTATCGACAGGGCAATATGGCTACACCTTC. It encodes CASSLSTGQYGYTF.

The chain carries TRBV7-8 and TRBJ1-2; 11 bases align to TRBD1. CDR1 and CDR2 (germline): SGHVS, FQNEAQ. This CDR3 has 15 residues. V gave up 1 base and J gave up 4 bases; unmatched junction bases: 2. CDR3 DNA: TGTGCCAGCAGCTTAGTGGGACAGGGGGGCTATGGCTACACCTTC. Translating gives CASSLVGQGGYGYTF.

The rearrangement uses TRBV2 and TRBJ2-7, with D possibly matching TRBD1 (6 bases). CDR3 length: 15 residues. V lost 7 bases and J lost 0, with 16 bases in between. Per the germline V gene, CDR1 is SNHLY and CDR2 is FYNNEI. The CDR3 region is CASILRDTSSYEQYF. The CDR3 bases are TGTGCCAGCATCCTCCGGGACACTTCCTCCTACGAGCAGTACTTC.

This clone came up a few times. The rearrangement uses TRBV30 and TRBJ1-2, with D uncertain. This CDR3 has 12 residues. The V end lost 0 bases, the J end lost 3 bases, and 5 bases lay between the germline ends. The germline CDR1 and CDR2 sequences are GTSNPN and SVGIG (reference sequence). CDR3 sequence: CAWSVRDYGYTF. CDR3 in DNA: TGTGCCTGGAGTGTACGGGACTATGGCTACACCTTC. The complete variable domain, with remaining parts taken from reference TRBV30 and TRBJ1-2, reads SQTIHQWPATLVQPVGSPLSLECTVEGTSNPNLYWYRQAAGRGLQLLFYSVGIGQISSEVPQNLSASRPQDRQFILSSKKLLLSDSGFYLCAWSVRDYGYTFGSGTRLTVV.